This TCR beta chain was identified during a study of human T cells and chemical hapten exposure. The overall study: Diphenylcyclopropenone was administered weekly to the scalp of patients throughout the approximately 24-week study. Broader study findings: Expanded TCRs clustered into significantly more large CDR3 similarity groups than controls, the analysis revealed.

This clonotype was picked up many times. Its antigen is not known. The germline V gene has CDR1 KGHSH and CDR2 LQKENI. Trimming cost V 0 bases and J 6 bases, with 11 bases left between them. The CDR3 is 14 amino acids. One entry per CDR3 protein, called by TCRdb with MiXCR from the RACE reads. The data show some 360,000 distinct CDR3 sequences, roughly 4.6% seen once. The time point is: pre-sensitization, week 0. Treatment noted: therapeutic diphenylcyclopropenone sensitization with weekly scalp DPC. The sequence derives from a woman aged 50 to 60 with alopecia areata. Some clones in this sample may be carry-over from other donors' samples. The genes are TRBV18 and TRBJ1-2; no firm D call. The sample here was whole blood, taken in connection with sensitization to the hapten diphenylcyclopropenone (DPC). CDR3 in amino acids: CASSPPIRSDGYTF. CDR3 DNA sequence: TGTGCCAGCTCACCACCGATCCGTTCAGATGGCTACACCTTC.